These T cell receptor beta chains were read from a single sample in a study of T-cell memory formation after mild COVID-19. TCRdb re-called the 5' RACE reads with MiXCR, one entry per CDR3 protein. The sample yields roughly 310,000 distinct CDR3 sequences, about 15% seen once. Sample: PBMCs or a T cell subset sorted from them (not recorded which). Source of these receptors: a man aged 18 to 29 who had mild COVID-19 (a few samples of this study predate the infection). Cell type and time point are not known. Both conserved end residues are part of each CDR3. The D gene is left open where the match is weak. Clone size appears in some rows only: once, few, many, or a class for an expanded clone.

clone_size,d_call,j_call,v_call,cdr3_nt,cdr3_aa
few,.,TRBJ2-1,TRBV2,TGTGCCAGCAGGGCCGACTTGTATGAGCAGTTCTTC,CASRADLYEQFF
once,.,TRBJ1-2,TRBV27,TGTGCCAGCAGTCCTTGGCAGGGCCCCTATGGCTACACCTTC,CASSPWQGPYGYTF
.,.,TRBJ2-1,TRBV24-1,TGTGCCACCAGTGCCCGGAGGGGCAATGAGCAGTTCTTC,CATSARRGNEQFF
.,.,TRBJ1-1,TRBV5-1,TGCGCCAGCAGCTTGGAGGGGATGGGCGGCACTGAAGCTTTCTTT,CASSLEGMGGTEAFF
few,.,TRBJ2-1,TRBV7-7,TGTGCTAGCAGCCGAACGGACAGTTTGGAAACGACCTATGAGCAGTTCTTC,CASSRTDSLETTYEQFF
.,.,TRBJ1-1,TRBV7-9,TGTGCCAGCAGCACCCTCGGAGGCACTGAAGCTTTCTTT,CASSTLGGTEAFF
few,TRBD2,TRBJ2-5,TRBV19,TGTGCCAGTAGTATAGGCTGGGGGGGCCAAGAGACCCAGTACTTC,CASSIGWGGQETQYF
many,.,TRBJ2-5,TRBV27,TGTGCCAGCGGGCCTGGGGGTGGGGAGACCCAGTACTTC,CASGPGGGETQYF
few,.,TRBJ2-6,TRBV5-1,TGCGCCAGCAGCGGCAGTCGGAGCTCTGGGGCCAACGTCCTGACTTTC,CASSGSRSSGANVLTF
few,TRBD1,TRBJ1-6,TRBV7-9,TGTGCCAGCAGCTTATCAGGGGGCGATTCACCCCTCCACTTT,CASSLSGGDSPLHF